This TCR beta chain was captured by sequencing in a study of blood T cell repertoires in COVID-19. Study overall: The United States, Italy and Spain supplied acute and convalescent COVID-19 samples. PBMCs, B-cell-depleted T cells, or T cells were the source of the cDNA or gDNA that made up the material.

In the original analysis: Using reference gene primer amplification, nucleated cell counts were estimated. Data came from immunoSEQ multiplex PCR; TCRdb stores just in-frame clones and leaves some out. V, J and clone size derive from that table, while D and trimming were established from the DNA sequence. The profile shows tens of thousands of clones, over 85% of them singletons. The germline gives CDR1 SGHDT, CDR2 YYEEEE. CDR3 length equals 13 residues. Trimming took off 0 bases at V and 6 bases at J, with 9 bases between the two ends. The rearrangement uses TRBV5-6 and TRBJ1-1; D is unclear. The sequenced sample was peripheral blood. This clonotype was sampled from a human donor in a cohort sampled during active COVID-19. CDR3 protein: CASSLAVPSEAFF. CDR3 DNA: TGTGCCAGCAGCTTGGCGGTCCCTTCTGAAGCTTTCTTT.